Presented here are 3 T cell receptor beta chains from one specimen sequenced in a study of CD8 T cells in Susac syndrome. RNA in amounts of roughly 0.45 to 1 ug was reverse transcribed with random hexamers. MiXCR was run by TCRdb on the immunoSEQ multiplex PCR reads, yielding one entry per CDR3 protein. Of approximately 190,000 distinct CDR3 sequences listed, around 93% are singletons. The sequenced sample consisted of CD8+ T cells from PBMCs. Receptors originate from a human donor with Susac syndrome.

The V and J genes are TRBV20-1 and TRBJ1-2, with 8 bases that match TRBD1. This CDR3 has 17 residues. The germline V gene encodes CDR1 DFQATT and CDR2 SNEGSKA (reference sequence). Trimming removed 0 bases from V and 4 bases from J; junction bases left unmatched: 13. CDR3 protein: CSARDHKDRAAGYGYTF. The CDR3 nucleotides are TGCAGTGCTAGAGACCACAAGGACAGGGCGGCTGGCTATGGCTACACCTTC.

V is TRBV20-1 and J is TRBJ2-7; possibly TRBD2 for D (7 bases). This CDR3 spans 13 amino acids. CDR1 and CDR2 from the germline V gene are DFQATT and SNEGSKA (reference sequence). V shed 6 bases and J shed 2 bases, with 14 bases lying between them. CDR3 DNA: TGCAGTGCCTTAGAGGGGGGGACCTACGAGCAGTACTTC. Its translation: CSALEGGTYEQYF.

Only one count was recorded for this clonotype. The CDR3 nucleotides are TGTGCCAGCAGCTTAGCCCTGGTCTATGGCTACACCTTC. It codes for CASSLALVYGYTF. The chain has TRBV7-9 and TRBJ1-2, with D unclear. Germline loops: CDR1 SEHNR, CDR2 FQNEAQ (reference sequence). V lost 0 bases, J lost 4 bases, and 6 bases lay in between. The CDR3 is made up of 13 amino acids.